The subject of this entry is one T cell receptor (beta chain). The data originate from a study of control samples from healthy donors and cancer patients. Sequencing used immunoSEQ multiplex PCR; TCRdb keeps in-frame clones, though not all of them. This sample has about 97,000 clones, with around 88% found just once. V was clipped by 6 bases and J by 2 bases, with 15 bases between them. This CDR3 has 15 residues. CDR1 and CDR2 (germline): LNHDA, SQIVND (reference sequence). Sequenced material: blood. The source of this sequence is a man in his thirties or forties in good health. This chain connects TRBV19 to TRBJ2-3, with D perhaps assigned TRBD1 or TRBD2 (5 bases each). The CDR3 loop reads CASRPGPEYTDTQYF. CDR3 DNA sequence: TGTGCCAGTAGACCGGGACCTGAGTACACAGATACGCAGTATTTT.